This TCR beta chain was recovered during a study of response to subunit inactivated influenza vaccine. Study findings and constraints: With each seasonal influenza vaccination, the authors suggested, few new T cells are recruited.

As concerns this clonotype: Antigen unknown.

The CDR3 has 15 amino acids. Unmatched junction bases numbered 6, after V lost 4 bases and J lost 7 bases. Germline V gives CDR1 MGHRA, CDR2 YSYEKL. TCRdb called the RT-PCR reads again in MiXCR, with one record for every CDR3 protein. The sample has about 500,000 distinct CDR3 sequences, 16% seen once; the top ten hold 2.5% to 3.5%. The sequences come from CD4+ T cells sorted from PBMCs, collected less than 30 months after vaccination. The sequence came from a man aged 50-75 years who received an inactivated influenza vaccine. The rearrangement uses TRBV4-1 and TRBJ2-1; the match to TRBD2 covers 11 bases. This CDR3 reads CASSRTSGGRNEQFF. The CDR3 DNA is TGCGCCAGCAGCCGTACTAGCGGGGGTCGGAATGAGCAGTTCTTC.